One sample yielded the 8 T cell receptor beta chains listed below, sequenced in a study of blood T cell repertoires in COVID-19. The method was immunoSEQ multiplex PCR; TCRdb's version includes in-frame clones alone and lacks a portion of them. The sample includes approximately 440,000 clones, 90% of them seen just once. Specimen: PBMCs or T cells enriched from blood (not recorded which). Every receptor here comes from a man aged 18 to 30 who had recovered from COVID-19.

The chain carries TRBV7-6 and TRBJ2-2, with 7 bases matching TRBD1. The CDR3 consists of 15 residues. Germline V gene sequence: CDR1 SGHVS, CDR2 FNYEAQ. With 1 base clipped from V and 4 bases from J, the junction kept 3 bases outside the gene matches. Here the CDR3 DNA reads TGTGCCAGCAGCTTAGGACAGGGCCCCACCGGGGAGCTGTTTTTT. This translates into CASSLGQGPTGELFF.

This chain joins TRBV6-1 and TRBJ2-3; D is ambiguous. The CDR3 extends over 15 amino acids. From germline, CDR1 is MNHNS and CDR2 SASEGT. With 3 bases removed from V and 3 bases from J, the gap between germline ends came to 13 bases. Here the CDR3 DNA reads TGTGCCAGCAGTGAGTCCCTCCCAGGAACAGATACGCAGTATTTT. Amino acids: CASSESLPGTDTQYF.

The chain joins TRBV7-9 to TRBJ1-1, with D maybe TRBD1 (6 bases). The length of the CDR3 is 15 residues. V lost 5 bases, J lost 1 base, and 14 bases lay in between. Germline V gives CDR1 SEHNR, CDR2 FQNEAQ (reference sequence). In DNA, the CDR3 is TGTGCCAGCAGCCACCGGGACAAGGCGAACACTGAAGCTTTCTTT. As protein: CASSHRDKANTEAFF.

The chain uses TRBV30 and TRBJ1-2, with unresolved D. CDR1 and CDR2 from the germline V gene are GTSNPN and SVGIG (reference sequence). The CDR3 is 12 residues long. With 0 bases removed from V and 3 bases from J, the gap between germline ends came to 5 bases. In DNA form, the CDR3 reads TGTGCCTGGAGTGTACAGTACTATGGCTACACCTTC. This translates into CAWSVQYYGYTF.

This chain uses TRBV4-1 with TRBJ2-3, with 9 bases lining up with TRBD2. This CDR3 spans 14 amino acids. V lost 8 bases and J lost 5; bases outside the gene matches: 8. Germline loops: CDR1 MGHRA, CDR2 YSYEKL. The CDR3 is CASRGSGGIDTQYF. The CDR3 DNA reads as TGCGCCAGCCGAGGGAGCGGGGGGATAGATACGCAGTATTTT.

V and J are TRBV3-1 (or the pseudogene TRBV3-2) and TRBJ2-3, with D possibly being TRBD2 (7 bases). The CDR3 extends over 17 amino acids. Per the germline V gene, CDR1 is LGHDT and CDR2 is YNNKEL (reference sequence). Trimming left V 1 base short and J 1 base short, with 15 bases between. CDR3 protein: CASSQGAGHSGTDTQYF. The DNA for the CDR3 is TGTGCCAGCAGCCAAGGAGCGGGACATAGCGGCACAGATACGCAGTATTTT.

The CDR3 is CASSLAGGPNNEKLFF. CDR3 nucleotides: TGTGCCAGCAGTCTGGCAGGGGGGCCTAATAATGAAAAACTGTTTTTT. V gene TRBV27 combines with J gene TRBJ1-4, with TRBD1 matching 7 bases. Trimming cost V 5 bases and J 4 bases; bases outside gene matches: 10. The CDR3 sequence is 16 residues long. Per germline, CDR1 MNHEY and CDR2 SMNVEV (reference sequence).

The rearrangement links TRBV19 to TRBJ1-3; 9 bases fit TRBD1. Germline V gene sequence: CDR1 LNHDA, CDR2 SQIVND (reference sequence). This CDR3 is 13 amino acids long. V gave up 5 bases and J gave up 8 bases; unmatched junction bases: 4. In DNA form, the CDR3 reads TGTGCCAGTAGTTTCCGGACAGGGGACACCATATATTTT. This encodes CASSFRTGDTIYF.